The 29 T cell receptor beta chains reported below all come from one sample, sequenced in a study of OX40 agonist ivuxolimab in advanced cancers. Profiling relied on immunoSEQ multiplex PCR, and the TCRdb table lists in-frame clones only, not all of them. This sample yields about 46,000 clones, of which around 89% are seen a single time; 12% belongs to the top ten. Sequencing was performed on CD4+ or CD8+ T cells sorted from blood, taken in a trial of the OX40 agonist ivuxolimab. The receptors were sampled from an adult with an advanced solid tumor such as melanoma, head and neck, liver or kidney cancer.

This chain uses TRBV5-5 with TRBJ1-3; D is perhaps TRBD1 (5 bases). Trimming stripped 3 bases from V and 0 bases from J, with 10 bases between. Germline V CDR1 and CDR2: SGHKS, YYEKEE (reference sequence). The CDR3 sequence is 15 residues long. The CDR3 protein is CASSWTLSSGNTIYF. The CDR3 bases are TGTGCCAGCAGCTGGACATTGTCCTCTGGAAACACCATATATTTT.

The table lists this clone with a count of one. The chain links TRBV2 to TRBJ1-5; the match to TRBD1 covers 9 bases. With 6 bases clipped from V and 3 bases from J, the junction kept 6 bases outside the gene matches. Germline V gene lookup returns CDR1 SNHLY and CDR2 FYNNEI. CDR3 length equals 15 residues. The CDR3 bases are TGTGCCAGCAGCGGGACAGGGTCGTTCAATCAGCCCCAGCATTTT. Translated, it gives CASSGTGSFNQPQHF.

This clone was seen a few times. The CDR3 loop is CASSLQGGSEQYF. Here the CDR3 DNA reads TGTGCCAGCAGCCTTCAAGGAGGGTCCGAGCAGTACTTC. The chain couples TRBV14 to TRBJ2-7; the D gene is possibly TRBD2 (6 bases). This CDR3 spans 13 amino acids. Per the germline V gene, CDR1 is SGHDN and CDR2 is FVKESK. V shed 4 bases and J shed 6 bases, with 13 bases lying between them.

V gene TRBV6-6 combines with J gene TRBJ1-2, with a weak D call TRBD1 (5 bases). CDR3 size: 15 residues. CDR1 is MNHNY and CDR2 is SVGAGI in the germline V gene (reference sequence). V lost 2 bases, J lost 8 bases, and 18 bases lay in between. CDR3: CASSYSPGYNSGYTF. In DNA, the CDR3 is TGTGCCAGCAGTTACAGTCCAGGGTATAATTCCGGCTACACCTTC.

This clone was picked up one time. The gene calls are TRBV9 and TRBJ2-1; D gene unclear. With 1 base removed from V and 5 bases from J, the gap between germline ends came to 22 bases. The germline CDR1 and CDR2 sequences are SGDLS and YYNGEE. CDR3 size: 18 residues. In DNA, the CDR3 is TGTGCCAGCAGCGTACGCGCTGCTACACTTGGCCAAGACAATGAGCAGTTCTTC. Translated: CASSVRAATLGQDNEQFF.

This clone appeared a few times. V usage is TRBV7-7 and J usage is TRBJ2-5, with 9 positions matching TRBD2. V shed 5 bases, J shed 3 bases, and the junction held 13 bases outside the gene matches. The CDR3 extends over 17 amino acids. CDR1 and CDR2 (germline): SSHAT, FNYEAQ (reference sequence). CDR3 in amino acids: CASSPGGSGRPEETQYF. The CDR3, as DNA: TGTGCCAGCAGCCCGGGGGGAAGCGGGAGGCCCGAAGAGACCCAGTACTTC.

The chain combines TRBV28 with TRBJ2-1; D not certain. The CDR3 sequence is 11 residues long. The germline CDR1 and CDR2 sequences are MDHEN and SYDVKM. Trimming pared 3 bases from V and 3 bases from J, leaving 0 bases between. CDR3 coding DNA: TGTGCCAGCAGTTTCTACAATGAGCAGTTCTTC. Translating gives CASSFYNEQFF.

This clone showed up just a few times. This chain connects TRBV4-3 to TRBJ1-5; no reliable D call. Per the germline V gene, CDR1 is LGHNA and CDR2 is YSLEER. CDR3 length: 14 residues. V lost 5 bases and J lost 7, with 15 bases in between. This CDR3 reads CASSSSVSGQPQHF. The CDR3 coding sequence is TGCGCCAGCAGCTCGTCAGTGTCGGGGCAGCCCCAGCATTTT.

Notes on this clone: Distinct nucleotide sequences in the sample also encode this CDR3. The chain employs TRBV11-1 and TRBJ2-7, with no clear D. With 6 bases removed from V and 1 base from J, the gap between germline ends came to 7 bases. CDR3 length: 12 amino acids. Germline V gene lookup returns CDR1 SGHAT and CDR2 FQDESV (reference sequence). In nucleotides, the CDR3 is TGTGCCAGCAGTCCGGATTCCTACGAGCAGTACTTC. Its protein product is CASSPDSYEQYF.

The V gene is TRBV6-6, the J gene TRBJ1-1; the D is unclear. The germline gives CDR1 MNHNY, CDR2 SVGAGI (reference sequence). The CDR3 runs to 12 residues. V was trimmed by 3 bases and J by 4 bases, leaving 6 bases between them. The CDR3 DNA reads TGTGCCAGCAGTTATGCGGGCACTGAAGCTTTCTTT. It is translated as CASSYAGTEAFF.

In regard to this clone: Different DNA sequences within this sample yield the same CDR3. The chain uses TRBV25-1 and TRBJ1-1; TRBD1 matches 7 bases. This CDR3 contains 13 residues. CDR1 and CDR2 (germline): MGHDK, SYGVNS. V lost 6 bases to trimming and J lost 7 bases; unmatched junction nucleotides: 8. CDR3 nucleotides: TGTGCCAGCAGAGGAAGGGGGCGTGGTGAAGCTTTCTTT. Its translation: CASRGRGRGEAFF.

The chain recombines TRBV4-1 with TRBJ2-1; D is ambiguous. The CDR3 totals 11 residues. Germline V gene data show CDR1 as MGHRA and CDR2 as YSYEKL. V gave up 3 bases and J gave up 12 bases, with 9 bases separating them. The CDR3 DNA reads TGCGCCAGCAGCCAGACCCTGGGGCAGTTCTTC. It specifies CASSQTLGQFF.

In this sample, this clone turned up once. The chain has TRBV5-8 and TRBJ1-4, with no clear D. V was pared by 4 bases and J by 4 bases, with 8 bases between. The CDR3 length is 13 residues. Germline values: CDR1 SGHTS, CDR2 YDEGEE. As DNA, the CDR3 is TGTGCCAGCAGCCCGGTCTTTAATGAAAAACTGTTTTTT. Protein sequence: CASSPVFNEKLFF.

The chain recombines TRBV13 with TRBJ1-1, with D possibly matching TRBD1 (5 bases). The CDR3 extends over 14 amino acids. Germline CDR1 and CDR2: PRHDT and FYEKMQ (reference sequence). V was pared by 5 bases and J by 4 bases, with 14 bases between. The CDR3 here is CASSTRDVGTEAFF. The CDR3 DNA follows: TGTGCCAGCAGCACCAGGGATGTGGGCACTGAAGCTTTCTTT.

The chain couples TRBV9 to TRBJ2-6; no firm D call. V lost 4 bases and J 4 bases, leaving 9 bases between the germline ends. Germline CDR1 reads SGDLS; CDR2 reads YYNGEE. This CDR3 comprises 14 residues. Here the CDR3 reads CASSLTWGANVLTF. The CDR3 DNA reads TGTGCCAGCAGCCTCACGTGGGGGGCCAACGTCCTGACTTTC.

This clone was seen a few times. The J gene is TRBJ1-5, the V gene TRBV6-5; a weak D match, TRBD1 (5 bases). V gave up 8 bases and J gave up 7 bases, with 6 bases separating them. The V gene's germline CDR1 is MNHEY and CDR2 SVGAGI. This CDR3 spans 10 amino acids. The CDR3 DNA sequence: TGTGCCAGCGGGACCCAGCCCCAGCATTTT. Protein sequence: CASGTQPQHF.

This clone has only one observation. The chain links TRBV5-6 to TRBJ2-7, with D perhaps TRBD1 or TRBD2 (5 bases each). Germline V gives CDR1 SGHDT, CDR2 YYEEEE. V gave up 7 bases and J gave up 5 bases, with 16 bases separating them. The CDR3 consists of 13 residues. The CDR3 loop reads CASAPRDGDEQYF. The CDR3 DNA reads as TGTGCCAGCGCACCTCGGGACGGGGACGAGCAGTACTTC.

The chain combines TRBV2 with TRBJ2-7; possible D gene TRBD1, 6 bases. This CDR3 has 13 residues. V lost 6 bases, J lost 3 bases, and 12 bases lay in between. The germline V gene encodes CDR1 SNHLY and CDR2 FYNNEI. CDR3 protein: CASRPTGHYEQYF. The DNA for the CDR3 is TGTGCCAGCAGGCCTACAGGGCACTACGAGCAGTACTTC.

The rearrangement joins TRBV7-8 to TRBJ2-2, with 8 bases that match TRBD2. Germline CDR1 and CDR2: SGHVS and FQNEAQ. The trim removed 3 bases at V and 2 bases at J, leaving 17 bases unmatched. This CDR3 comprises 20 residues. CDR3 nucleotide sequence: TGTGCCAGCAGCTTTCTGGGACCGGGACTAGACCATCCCAACACCGGGGAGCTGTTTTTT. Translating gives CASSFLGPGLDHPNTGELFF.

This chain connects TRBV5-3 to TRBJ1-4; the D is unclear. TRBV5-3 is flagged as an ORF with uncertain function. Trimming left V 1 base short and J 7 bases short, with 20 bases between. The CDR3 extends over 17 amino acids. The CDR3 spells CARSLSNTVEGSEKLFF. The CDR3, as DNA: TGTGCCAGAAGCTTGTCGAACACGGTGGAAGGGAGTGAAAAACTGTTTTTT.

The CDR3 DNA sequence: TGTGCCAGCAGCTTAGCAGGACATGATAATTCACCCCTCCACTTT. Translated: CASSLAGHDNSPLHF. V and J are TRBV7-6 and TRBJ1-6; tentative D call: TRBD1 (5 bases). Germline V gives CDR1 SGHVS, CDR2 FNYEAQ. The CDR3 is 15 residues long. Trimming removed 0 bases from V and 5 bases from J, with 8 bases in between.

This clone has a single count. The chain couples TRBV9 to TRBJ2-1; tentatively, D is TRBD1 (6 bases). Germline V CDR1 and CDR2: SGDLS, YYNGEE. This CDR3 has 12 residues. Deletions cut 6 bases from V and 6 bases from J, with 10 bases between. CDR3 residues: CASNTGSNEQFF. CDR3 bases: TGTGCCAGCAATACAGGGTCCAATGAGCAGTTCTTC. Combining the CDR3 with reference TRBV9 and TRBJ2-1 gives the whole variable domain DSGVTQTPKHLITATGQRVTLRCSPRSGDLSVYWYQQSLDQGLQFLIQYYNGEERAKGNILERFSAQQFPDLHSELNLSSLELGDSALYFCASNTGSNEQFFGPGTRLTVL.

The chain joins TRBV2 to TRBJ2-6; 10 nucleotides align to TRBD1. This CDR3 is built from 17 residues. From germline, CDR1 is SNHLY and CDR2 FYNNEI. J lost 3 bases, V lost 3 bases, and 5 bases had no gene match. CDR3 amino acids: CASSDGTGVRGANVLTF. The CDR3 coding sequence is TGTGCCAGCAGTGATGGGACAGGGGTTCGTGGGGCCAACGTCCTGACTTTC.

This clone has just a few counts. This chain uses TRBV6-5 with TRBJ1-5; the D gene is possibly TRBD1 (5 bases). The V gene's germline CDR1 is MNHEY and CDR2 SVGAGI. This CDR3 has 13 amino acids. Trimming took off 9 bases at V and 7 bases at J, with 16 bases between the two ends. The DNA for the CDR3 is TGTGCCAGTGGGCAGGGCCTCGGGCAGCCCCAGCATTTT. It is translated as CASGQGLGQPQHF.

The V call is TRBV4-2, the J call TRBJ2-7; D assignment may be TRBD1 or TRBD2 (5 bases each). Germline lookup yields CDR1 LGHNA and CDR2 YNFKEQ. Trimming shortened V by 0 bases and J by 3 bases, and 21 bases separated the two germline ends. The CDR3 loop spans 18 amino acids. The CDR3 region has the DNA TGTGCCAGCAGCCAAGAATCTCTCCGGGACGGAGGTTACTACGAGCAGTACTTC. Its protein is CASSQESLRDGGYYEQYF.

J is TRBJ2-7 and V is TRBV28; D is unresolved. Trimming stripped 3 bases from V and 3 bases from J, with 21 bases between. Germline V gene sequence: CDR1 MDHEN, CDR2 SYDVKM. The CDR3 loop spans 17 amino acids. CDR3 DNA sequence: TGTGCCAGCAGTTTCCTGGTCCCCAAGGATGCGCTCTACGAGCAGTACTTC. It is translated as CASSFLVPKDALYEQYF.

This clone came up once. This rearrangement joins TRBV14 to TRBJ1-1; no reliable D call. CDR1 is SGHDN and CDR2 is FVKESK in the germline V gene. This CDR3 has 13 amino acids. V was cut by 4 bases and J by 0 bases, with 6 bases left in between. The CDR3 DNA reads TGTGCCAGCAGCCGAACTATGAACACTGAAGCTTTCTTT. Translation gives CASSRTMNTEAFF.

V is TRBV4-1 and J is TRBJ2-7; D not resolved. Trimming left V 3 bases short and J 7 bases short, with 7 bases between. CDR3 length equals 11 residues. The germline CDR1 and CDR2 sequences are MGHRA and YSYEKL. CDR3 amino acids: CASSQGTEQYF. CDR3 DNA: TGCGCCAGCAGCCAGGGTACGGAGCAGTACTTC.

The rearrangement uses TRBV19 and TRBJ1-2; no clear D gene. The germline V gene has CDR1 LNHDA and CDR2 SQIVND (reference sequence). V lost 3 bases and J 4 bases, leaving 9 bases between the germline ends. The CDR3 runs to 13 residues. The CDR3 reads CASSMEGTYGYTF. CDR3 bases: TGTGCCAGTAGTATGGAGGGAACCTATGGCTACACCTTC.